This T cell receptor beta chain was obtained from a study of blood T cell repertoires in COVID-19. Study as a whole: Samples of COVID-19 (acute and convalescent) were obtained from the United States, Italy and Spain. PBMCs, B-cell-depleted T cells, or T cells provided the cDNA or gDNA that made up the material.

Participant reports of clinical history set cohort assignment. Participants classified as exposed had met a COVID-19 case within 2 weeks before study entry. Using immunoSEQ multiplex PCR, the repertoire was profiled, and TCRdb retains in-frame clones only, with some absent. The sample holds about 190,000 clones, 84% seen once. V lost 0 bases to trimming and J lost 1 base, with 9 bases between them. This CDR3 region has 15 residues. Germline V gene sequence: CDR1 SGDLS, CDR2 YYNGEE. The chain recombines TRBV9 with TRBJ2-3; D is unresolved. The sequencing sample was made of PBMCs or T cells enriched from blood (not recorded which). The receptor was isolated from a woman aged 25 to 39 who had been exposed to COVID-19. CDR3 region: CASSVGAHGTDTQYF. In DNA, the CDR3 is TGTGCCAGCAGCGTAGGGGCGCATGGCACAGATACGCAGTATTTT.